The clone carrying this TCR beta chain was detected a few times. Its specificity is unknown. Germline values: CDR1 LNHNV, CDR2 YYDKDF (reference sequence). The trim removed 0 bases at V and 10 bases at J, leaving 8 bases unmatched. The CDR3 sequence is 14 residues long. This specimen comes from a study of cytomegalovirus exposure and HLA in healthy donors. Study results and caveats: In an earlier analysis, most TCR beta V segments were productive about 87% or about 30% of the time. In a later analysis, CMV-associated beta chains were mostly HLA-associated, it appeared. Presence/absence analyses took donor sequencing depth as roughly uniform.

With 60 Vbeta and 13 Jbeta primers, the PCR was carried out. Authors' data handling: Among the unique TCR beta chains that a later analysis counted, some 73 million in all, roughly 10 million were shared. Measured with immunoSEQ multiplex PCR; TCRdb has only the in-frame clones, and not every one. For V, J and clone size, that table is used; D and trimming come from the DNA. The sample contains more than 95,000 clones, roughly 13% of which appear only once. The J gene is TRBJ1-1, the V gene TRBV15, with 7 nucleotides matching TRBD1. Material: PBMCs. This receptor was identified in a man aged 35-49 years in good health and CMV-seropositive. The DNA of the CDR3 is TGTGCCACCAGCAGAGACCCCAGGGGGTTCAGAGCTTTCTTT. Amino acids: CATSRDPRGFRAFF.